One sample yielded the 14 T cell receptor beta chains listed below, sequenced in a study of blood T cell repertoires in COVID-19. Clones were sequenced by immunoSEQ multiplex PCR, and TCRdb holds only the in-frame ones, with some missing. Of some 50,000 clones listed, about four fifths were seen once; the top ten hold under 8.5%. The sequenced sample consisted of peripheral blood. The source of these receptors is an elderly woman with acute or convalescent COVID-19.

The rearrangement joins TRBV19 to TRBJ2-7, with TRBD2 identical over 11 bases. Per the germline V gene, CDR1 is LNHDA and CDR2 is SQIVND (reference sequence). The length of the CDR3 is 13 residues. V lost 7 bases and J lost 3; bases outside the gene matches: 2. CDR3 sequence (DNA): TGTGCCAGTACCGGGACTAGCGGCTACGAGCAGTACTTC. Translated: CASTGTSGYEQYF. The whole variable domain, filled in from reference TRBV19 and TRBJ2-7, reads DGGITQSPKYLFRKEGQNVTLSCEQNLNHDAMYWYRQDPGQGLRLIYYSQIVNDFQKGDIAEGYSVSREKKESFPLTVTSAQKNPTAFYLCASTGTSGYEQYFGPGTRLTVT.

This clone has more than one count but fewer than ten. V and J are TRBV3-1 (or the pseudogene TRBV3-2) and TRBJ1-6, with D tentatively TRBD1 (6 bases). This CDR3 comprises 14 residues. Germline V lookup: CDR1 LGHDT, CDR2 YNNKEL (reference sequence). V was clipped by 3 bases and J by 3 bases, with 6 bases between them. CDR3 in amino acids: CASSQDSYNSPLHF. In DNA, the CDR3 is TGTGCCAGCAGCCAGGACAGCTATAATTCACCCCTCCACTTT.

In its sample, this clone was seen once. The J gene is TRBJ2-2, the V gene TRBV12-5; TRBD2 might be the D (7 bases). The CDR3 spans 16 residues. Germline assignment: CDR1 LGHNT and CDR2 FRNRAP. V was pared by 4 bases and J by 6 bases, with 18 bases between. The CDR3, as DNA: TGTGCTAGTGGTTCCCCGGGGGGCGGGGGTCCCGGGGAGCTGTTTTTT. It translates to CASGSPGGGGPGELFF.

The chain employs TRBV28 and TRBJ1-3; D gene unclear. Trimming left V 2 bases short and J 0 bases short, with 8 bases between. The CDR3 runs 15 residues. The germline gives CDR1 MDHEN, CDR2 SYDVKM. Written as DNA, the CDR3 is TGTGCCAGCAGTTTAGTGCTAAACTCTGGAAACACCATATATTTT. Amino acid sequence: CASSLVLNSGNTIYF. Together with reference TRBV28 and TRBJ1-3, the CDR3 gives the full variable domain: DVKVTQSSRYLVKRTGEKVFLECVQDMDHENMFWYRQDPGLGLRLIYFSYDVKMKEKGDIPEGYSVSREKKERFSLILESASTNQTSMYLCASSLVLNSGNTIYFGEGSWLTVV.

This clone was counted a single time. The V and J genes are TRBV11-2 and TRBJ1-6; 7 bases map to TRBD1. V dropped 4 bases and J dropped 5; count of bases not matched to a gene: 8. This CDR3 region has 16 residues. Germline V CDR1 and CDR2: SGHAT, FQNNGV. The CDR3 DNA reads TGTGCCAGCAGCTCACAAAGGACAGGAAATAATTCACCCCTCCACTTT. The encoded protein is CASSSQRTGNNSPLHF.

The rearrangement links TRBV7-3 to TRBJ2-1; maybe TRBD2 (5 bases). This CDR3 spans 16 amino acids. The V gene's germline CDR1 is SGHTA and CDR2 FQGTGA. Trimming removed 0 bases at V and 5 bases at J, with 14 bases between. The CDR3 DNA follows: TGTGCCAGCAGCTTAACTCGGAGCGGCCAGAACAATGAGCAGTTCTTC. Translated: CASSLTRSGQNNEQFF. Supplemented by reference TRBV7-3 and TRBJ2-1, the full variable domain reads GAGVSQTPSNKVTEKGKYVELRCDPISGHTALYWYRQSLGQGPEFLIYFQGTGAADDSGLPNDRFFAVRPEGSVSTLKIQRTERGDSAVYLCASSLTRSGQNNEQFFGPGTRLTVL.

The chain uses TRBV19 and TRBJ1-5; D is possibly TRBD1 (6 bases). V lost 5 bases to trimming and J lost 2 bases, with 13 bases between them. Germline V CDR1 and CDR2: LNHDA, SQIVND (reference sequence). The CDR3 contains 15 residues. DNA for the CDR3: TGTGCCAGTAGTGCCGGACAGCAGGGCAATCAGCCCCAGCATTTT. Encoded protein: CASSAGQQGNQPQHF.

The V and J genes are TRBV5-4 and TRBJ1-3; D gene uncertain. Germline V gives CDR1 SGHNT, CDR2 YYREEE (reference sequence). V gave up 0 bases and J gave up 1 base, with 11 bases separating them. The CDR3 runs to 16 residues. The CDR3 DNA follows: TGTGCCAGCAGCTTGGGTCCGGGTTCATCTGGAAACACCATATATTTT. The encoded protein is CASSLGPGSSGNTIYF.

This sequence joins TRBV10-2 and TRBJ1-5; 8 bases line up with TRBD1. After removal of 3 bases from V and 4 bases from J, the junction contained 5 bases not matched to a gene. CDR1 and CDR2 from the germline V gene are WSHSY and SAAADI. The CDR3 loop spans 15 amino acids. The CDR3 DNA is TGCGCCAGCAGTGAACACAGGGACAGGAATCAGCCCCAGCATTTT. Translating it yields CASSEHRDRNQPQHF.

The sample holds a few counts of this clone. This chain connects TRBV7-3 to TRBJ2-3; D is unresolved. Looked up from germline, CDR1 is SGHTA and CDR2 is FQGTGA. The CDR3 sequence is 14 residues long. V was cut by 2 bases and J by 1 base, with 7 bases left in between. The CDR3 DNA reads TGTGCCAGCAGCTTATCTGCGGGCACAGATACGCAGTATTTT. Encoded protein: CASSLSAGTDTQYF.

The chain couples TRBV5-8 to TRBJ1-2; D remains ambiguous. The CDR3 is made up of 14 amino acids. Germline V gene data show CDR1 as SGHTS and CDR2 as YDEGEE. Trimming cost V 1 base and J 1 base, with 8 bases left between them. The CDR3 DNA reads TGTGCCAGCAGCTTGATCGGGGATAACTATGGCTACACCTTC. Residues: CASSLIGDNYGYTF.

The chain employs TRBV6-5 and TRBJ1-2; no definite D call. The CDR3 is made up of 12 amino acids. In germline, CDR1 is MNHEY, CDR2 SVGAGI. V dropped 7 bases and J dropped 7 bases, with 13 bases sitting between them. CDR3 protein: CASISDTSGYTF. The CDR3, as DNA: TGTGCCAGCATTTCCGACACCAGTGGCTACACCTTC.

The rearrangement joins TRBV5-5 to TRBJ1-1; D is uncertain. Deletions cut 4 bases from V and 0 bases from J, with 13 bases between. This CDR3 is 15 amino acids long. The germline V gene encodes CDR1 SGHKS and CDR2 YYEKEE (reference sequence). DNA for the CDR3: TGTGCCAGCAGCCCCCGGCGAGGGTTGAACACTGAAGCTTTCTTT. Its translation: CASSPRRGLNTEAFF.

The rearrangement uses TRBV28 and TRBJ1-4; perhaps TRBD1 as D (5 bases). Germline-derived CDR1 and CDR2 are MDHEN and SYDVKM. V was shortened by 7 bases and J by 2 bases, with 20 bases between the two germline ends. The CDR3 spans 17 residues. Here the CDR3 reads CASTPVGGGWTNEKLFF. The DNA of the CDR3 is TGTGCCAGCACCCCCGTCGGCGGGGGGTGGACTAATGAAAAACTGTTTTTT. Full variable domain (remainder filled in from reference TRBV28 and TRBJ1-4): DVKVTQSSRYLVKRTGEKVFLECVQDMDHENMFWYRQDPGLGLRLIYFSYDVKMKEKGDIPEGYSVSREKKERFSLILESASTNQTSMYLCASTPVGGGWTNEKLFFGSGTQLSVL.